One and the same sample provided the 28 T cell receptor beta chains below, sequenced in a study of T cell changes during pregnancy in multiple sclerosis. Here immunoSEQ multiplex PCR was the method, and the copy in TCRdb shows in-frame clones only, minus some. Among 44,000 or so clones, approximately 90% were seen once, and the ten largest hold 5.9%. The sample in question was CD8+ T cells from peripheral blood mononuclear cells, obtained after pregnancy. These receptors originate from a female donor in good health, enrolled as a control in a pregnancy study.

CDR3 loop: CASSPGRGRYEQYF. The CDR3 DNA sequence: TGTGCCAGTAGTCCGGGGCGAGGGAGGTACGAGCAGTACTTC. The chain has TRBV19 and TRBJ2-7; perhaps TRBD2 as D (6 bases). With 5 bases removed from V and 4 bases from J, the gap between germline ends came to 15 bases. The V gene's germline CDR1 is LNHDA and CDR2 SQIVND (reference sequence). This CDR3 has 14 amino acids.

The rearrangement uses TRBV6-4 and TRBJ2-3; TRBD2 matches 12 bases. This CDR3 has 15 amino acids. From germline, CDR1 is MRHNA and CDR2 SNTAGT. Trimming at V came to 6 bases and at J to 4 bases, leaving 5 bases not matched to a gene. The CDR3 coding sequence is TGTGCCAGCAGCCAGACTAGCGGGGGTGCAGATACGCAGTATTTT. Translation: CASSQTSGGADTQYF.

This chain joins TRBV18 and TRBJ2-5; 11 bases are a match to TRBD2. V was pared by 2 bases and J by 2 bases, with 4 bases of the junction left unmatched. CDR1 is KGHSH and CDR2 is LQKENI in the germline V gene. The CDR3 length is 16 residues. In nucleotides, the CDR3 is TGTGCCAGCTCACCATCGGCTAGCGGGGGGCAAGAGACCCAGTACTTC. Protein: CASSPSASGGQETQYF.

This rearrangement joins TRBV4-2 to TRBJ2-7; 10 bases fit TRBD2. After removal of 0 bases from V and 2 bases from J, the junction contained 13 bases not matched to a gene. Germline CDR1 reads LGHNA; CDR2 reads YNFKEQ. This CDR3 is 19 amino acids long. The CDR3 loop reads CASSQEGPPSGGLAYEQYF. The CDR3 DNA reads as TGTGCCAGCAGCCAAGAGGGGCCCCCTAGCGGGGGACTCGCCTACGAGCAGTACTTC.

This chain links TRBV7-3 with TRBJ1-2; D call uncertain. The V end lost 3 bases, the J end lost 5 bases, and 16 bases lay between the germline ends. Germline values: CDR1 SGHTA, CDR2 FQGTGA. The CDR3 loop spans 15 amino acids. In DNA form, the CDR3 reads TGTGCCAGCAGCTTGGAGAGCGGAGAAATTTATGGCTACACCTTC. Translation gives CASSLESGEIYGYTF.

Comment on this clone: No DNA is shown, since the ends of the CDR3 on it are uncertain; the CDR3 is the one TCRdb lists. This rearrangement joins TRBV19 to TRBJ2-2; the table's D call, TRBD2, was not checked against the DNA. Germline V gene lookup returns CDR1 LNHDA and CDR2 SQIVND (reference sequence). The CDR3 length is 15 residues, termini included. CDR3 loop: CASFGPGGKTGELFF.

DNA of the CDR3: TGTGCCAGCAGCATCGGTACCGGGGAGCTGTTTTTT. It encodes CASSIGTGELFF. This chain connects TRBV7-3 to TRBJ2-2; no reliable D call. V lost 5 bases to trimming and J lost 5 bases, with 6 bases between them. Per the germline V gene, CDR1 is SGHTA and CDR2 is FQGTGA. CDR3 length equals 12 residues.

The V and J genes are TRBV4-2 and TRBJ1-1, with D possibly TRBD1 on 6 matching bases. Germline values: CDR1 LGHNA, CDR2 YNFKEQ. The ends were cut back, 0 bases at V and 3 bases at J, with 11 bases in the middle. This CDR3 has 15 residues. CDR3 nucleotides: TGTGCCAGCAGCCAAGAGACAGGTTTTTACACTGAAGCTTTCTTT. It specifies CASSQETGFYTEAFF.

The rearrangement links TRBV11-2 to TRBJ2-6; no clear D gene. Trimming left V 0 bases short and J 4 bases short, with 7 bases between. Germline-derived CDR1 and CDR2 are SGHAT and FQNNGV. The CDR3 contains 15 residues. The CDR3 coding sequence is TGTGCCAGCAGCTTAGACCCCTCGGGGGCCAACGTCCTGACTTTC. The encoded protein is CASSLDPSGANVLTF.

The chain combines TRBV9 with TRBJ1-1; TRBD1 might be the D (6 bases). In germline, CDR1 is SGDLS, CDR2 YYNGEE. This CDR3 spans 15 amino acids. V lost 0 bases and J lost 0, with 9 bases in between. Here the CDR3 reads CASSVADSLNTEAFF. The DNA of the CDR3 is TGTGCCAGCAGCGTAGCGGACAGTTTGAACACTGAAGCTTTCTTT.

The chain couples TRBV4-3 to TRBJ1-2; possibly TRBD1 for D (6 bases). Germline V gene data show CDR1 as LGHNA and CDR2 as YSLEER. The CDR3 spans 16 residues. Trimming removed 6 bases at V and 0 bases at J, with 17 bases between. This CDR3 reads CASSPGTGQANYGYTF. The CDR3 DNA is TGCGCCAGCAGTCCCGGGACGGGACAAGCTAACTATGGCTACACCTTC.

This CDR3 reads CASSLSGLAGAPWGETQYF. CDR3 nucleotide sequence: TGTGCCAGCAGCTTATCGGGACTAGCGGGGGCTCCGTGGGGGGAGACCCAGTACTTC. The V and J genes are TRBV7-8 and TRBJ2-5; 14 bases fit TRBD2. Trimming removed 2 bases from V and 5 bases from J; junction bases left unmatched: 13. Germline V gene data show CDR1 as SGHVS and CDR2 as FQNEAQ. The CDR3 contains 19 residues.

The chain has TRBV29-1 and TRBJ1-2, with D possibly matching TRBD1 (5 bases). Germline values: CDR1 SQVTM, CDR2 ANQGSEA. The CDR3 extends over 14 amino acids. Between the trimmed V and J ends, which lost 1 base and 8 bases, there was a span of 17 bases. The CDR3: CSVEGGSGEVGYTF. CDR3 in DNA: TGCAGCGTTGAAGGGGGCAGTGGGGAAGTAGGCTACACCTTC.

The chain couples TRBV15 to TRBJ1-6, with a tentative D call TRBD1 (5 bases). Germline V gene sequence: CDR1 LNHNV, CDR2 YYDKDF (reference sequence). This CDR3 is 15 amino acids long. V dropped 0 bases and J dropped 8 bases, with 11 bases sitting between them. CDR3 DNA: TGTGCCACCAGCAGAGATCCGACAGTATATTCACCCCTCCACTTT. This gives the protein CATSRDPTVYSPLHF.

The genes are TRBV7-2 and TRBJ1-1; 10 bases fit TRBD1. With V trimmed by 5 bases and J by 1 base, 7 bases remained unmatched. Looked up from germline, CDR1 is SGHTA and CDR2 is FQGNSA. This CDR3 has 16 amino acids. CDR3 nucleotide sequence: TGTGCCAGCAGCCCGCGCGACAGGGGGCCGAACACTGAAGCTTTCTTT. This translates into CASSPRDRGPNTEAFF.

The chain uses TRBV19 and TRBJ2-5; tentatively, D is TRBD2 (6 bases). Trimming removed 0 bases from V and 7 bases from J, with 15 bases in between. Germline V gene sequence: CDR1 LNHDA, CDR2 SQIVND (reference sequence). The CDR3 extends over 15 amino acids. The CDR3 spells CASSIDGDSLTTQYF. CDR3 DNA sequence: TGTGCCAGTAGTATAGACGGGGACTCCCTGACGACCCAGTACTTC.

The chain carries TRBV6-5 and TRBJ2-1; perhaps TRBD2 as D (6 bases). The V gene lost 4 bases and the J gene lost 3 bases, with 13 bases spanning the gap. The CDR3 contains 15 residues. CDR1 and CDR2 (germline): MNHEY, SVGAGI. CDR3 protein: CASSSSGGNYNEQFF. DNA for the CDR3: TGTGCCAGCAGTTCCTCCGGGGGAAACTACAATGAGCAGTTCTTC.

J is TRBJ2-1 and V is TRBV5-1, with a weak D call TRBD1 (6 bases). From germline, CDR1 is SGHRS and CDR2 YFSETQ. The length of the CDR3 is 17 residues. V was trimmed by 4 bases and J by 3 bases, leaving 20 bases between them. CDR3 loop: CASSQWGQGQFYNEQFF. The CDR3 DNA follows: TGCGCCAGCAGCCAATGGGGGCAAGGGCAATTCTACAATGAGCAGTTCTTC.

The chain recombines TRBV28 with TRBJ1-1, with a weak D call TRBD1 (5 bases). V was cut by 3 bases and J by 3 bases, with 11 bases left in between. The CDR3 is made up of 14 amino acids. Germline CDR1 is MDHEN and CDR2 is SYDVKM. CDR3 in amino acids: CASSFSWGDTEAFF. CDR3 nucleotide sequence: TGTGCCAGCAGTTTCTCTTGGGGGGACACTGAAGCTTTCTTT.

The V call is TRBV29-1, the J call TRBJ2-5; 7 bases align to TRBD2. CDR1 SQVTM and CDR2 ANQGSEA come from the germline V gene. The CDR3 is made up of 12 amino acids. The junction had 4 bases not matched to a gene; V was cut back by 4 bases and J by 5 bases. Written as DNA, the CDR3 is TGCAGCGTTGTCGGGGGGATCGAGACCCAGTACTTC. Translation gives CSVVGGIETQYF.

The chain joins TRBV7-6 to TRBJ2-1; 12 bases map to TRBD2. This CDR3 has 17 residues. Germline CDR1 is SGHVS and CDR2 is FNYEAQ. V shed 5 bases, J shed 10 bases, and the junction held 15 bases outside the gene matches. The CDR3 reads CASSLFTSGGPSWEQFF. In DNA form, the CDR3 reads TGTGCCAGCAGCCTCTTCACTAGCGGGGGGCCATCCTGGGAGCAGTTCTTC.

The CDR3 DNA is TGTGCCAGCAGCTGGGGACAGTTTTACAATGAGCAGTTCTTC. It translates to CASSWGQFYNEQFF. The chain links TRBV6-5 to TRBJ2-1; 7 nucleotides match TRBD1. Germline-derived CDR1 and CDR2 are MNHEY and SVGAGI. V shed 6 bases and J 4 bases; nucleotides not matched to a gene: 6. The CDR3 consists of 14 residues.

Remarks on this clone: The junction departs from the called germline gene at one end, perhaps through a read error. This chain connects TRBV5-6 to TRBJ2-7, with D possibly matching TRBD1 (5 bases). Germline values: CDR1 SGHDT, CDR2 YYEEEE. This CDR3 is 13 amino acids long. In DNA form, the CDR3 reads TGTGCCAGCAGCTTAAGGGGCCCCTACGGGCAGTACTTC. Translated: CASSLRGPYGQYF.

The chain joins TRBV4-1 to TRBJ1-1, with D tentatively TRBD1 (5 bases). The V end was cut by 4 bases, the J end by 2 bases, with 14 bases between. In germline, CDR1 is MGHRA, CDR2 YSYEKL. The CDR3 loop spans 15 amino acids. The CDR3 nucleotides read TGCGCCAGCAGCCGAGAGACAGCTGTTAACACTGAAGCTTTCTTT. Protein product: CASSRETAVNTEAFF.

The chain uses TRBV27 and TRBJ1-2; possible D gene TRBD1, 5 bases. V was shortened by 6 bases and J by 5 bases, with 16 bases between the two germline ends. There are 14 residues in the CDR3. Germline loops: CDR1 MNHEY, CDR2 SMNVEV (reference sequence). The CDR3 DNA follows: TGTGCCAGCAGCGTAGGGCTGGGGGGGTATGGCTACACCTTC. Translating it yields CASSVGLGGYGYTF.

The chain recombines TRBV7-8 with TRBJ1-1; 8 nucleotides match TRBD1. Germline CDR1 is SGHVS and CDR2 is FQNEAQ. Trimming cost V 1 base and J 0 bases; bases outside gene matches: 4. The CDR3 has 16 amino acids. In DNA, the CDR3 is TGTGCCAGCAGCTTAGATCGGGACAGGATGAACACTGAAGCTTTCTTT. It translates to CASSLDRDRMNTEAFF.

The chain links TRBV7-8 to TRBJ2-5; TRBD1 aligns across 7 bases. This CDR3 region has 17 residues. V shed 1 base, J shed 1 base, and the junction held 9 bases outside the gene matches. Germline CDR1 is SGHVS and CDR2 is FQNEAQ. CDR3 protein: CASSLVPQGWIQETQYF. CDR3 nucleotides: TGTGCCAGCAGCTTAGTTCCACAGGGGTGGATCCAAGAGACCCAGTACTTC.

The rearrangement joins TRBV14 to TRBJ1-4, with D perhaps matching TRBD1 (6 bases). CDR1 is SGHDN and CDR2 is FVKESK in the germline V gene. The CDR3 sequence is 15 residues long. Trimming cost V 1 base and J 6 bases, with 12 bases left between them. The CDR3 bases are TGTGCCAGCAGCCAAGTGCAGGGGCTGGATGAAAAACTGTTTTTT. It is translated as CASSQVQGLDEKLFF.